This is a list of T cell receptor beta chains from one sample in a study of cytomegalovirus exposure and HLA in healthy donors. The table came from immunoSEQ multiplex PCR; TCRdb's copy has only in-frame clones and leaves some out. The table has 140,000 to 150,000 clones, about 73% seen once. Sequenced: PBMCs. These receptors were collected from a man aged 35-49 years in good health and CMV-seropositive. Both conserved end residues are part of each CDR3.

J gene: TRBJ2-7; CDR3 length: 11; V gene: TRBV10-1; CDR3 protein: CASRSHYEQYF
J gene: TRBJ2-1; CDR3 length: 11; V gene: TRBV7-9; CDR3 protein: CASGTWSEQFF
J gene: TRBJ1-1; CDR3 length: 12; V gene: TRBV6-5; CDR3 protein: CASSRKNTEAFF
J gene: TRBJ2-3; CDR3 length: 13; V gene: TRBV12-5; CDR3 protein: CASGRGVPDTQYF
J gene: TRBJ1-1; CDR3 length: 11; V gene: TRBV28; CDR3 protein: CASGQNTEAFF
J gene: TRBJ2-1; CDR3 length: 16; V gene: TRBV7-9; CDR3 protein: CSSSSLAGAGSTEQFF
J gene: TRBJ1-3; CDR3 length: 17; V gene: TRBV23-1; CDR3 protein: CASSQSSTGSSGNTIYF
J gene: TRBJ2-7; CDR3 length: 12; V gene: TRBV19; CDR3 protein: CASGRTMGEQYF
J gene: TRBJ1-2; CDR3 length: 15; V gene: TRBV11-2; CDR3 protein: CASSFVQGWNYGYTF
J gene: TRBJ1-1; CDR3 length: 14; V gene: TRBV6-5; CDR3 protein: CASSDGRGGGEAFF
J gene: TRBJ2-3; CDR3 length: 16; V gene: TRBV4-3; CDR3 protein: CASSQDRRGSGDTQYF
J gene: TRBJ1-1; CDR3 length: 13; V gene: TRBV15; CDR3 protein: CATSRRGGSEAFF